These 27 T cell receptor beta chains share one sample of origin, sequenced in a study of long-term antiretroviral therapy in people with HIV. It was version v3.0 of the immunoSEQ assay that was run at survey level. TCRdb keeps only in-frame clones here, not all; method: immunoSEQ multiplex PCR. This sample has about 25,000 clones; just over 90% occur once, and the top ten carry over 8.5%. The sample consisted of unsorted PBMCs, taken 7.6 years after starting antiretroviral therapy. The receptors were sampled from a woman in her 40s with HIV.

The V and J genes are TRBV7-9 and TRBJ1-1; the match to TRBD1 covers 10 bases. With 5 bases clipped from V and 6 bases from J, the junction kept 6 bases outside the gene matches. Germline assignment: CDR1 SEHNR and CDR2 FQNEAQ (reference sequence). This CDR3 is 14 amino acids long. CDR3 in amino acids: CASSGWDRGPEAFF. In DNA, the CDR3 is TGTGCCAGCAGCGGGTGGGACAGGGGTCCTGAAGCTTTCTTT.

The V and J genes are TRBV6-6 and TRBJ1-5; 7 bases line up with TRBD1. There are 14 residues in the CDR3. The V gene's germline CDR1 is MNHNY and CDR2 SVGAGI (reference sequence). Trimming removed 7 bases from V and 3 bases from J; junction bases left unmatched: 6. The CDR3 nucleotides are TGTGCCAGCACCGCCACAGGGGCCAATCAGCCCCAGCATTTT. This gives the protein CASTATGANQPQHF.

The chain has TRBV6-5 and TRBJ1-1, with 7 bases that match TRBD1. The CDR3 is 14 amino acids. Germline V lookup: CDR1 MNHEY, CDR2 SVGAGI. V shed 6 bases, J shed 5 bases, and the junction held 9 bases outside the gene matches. CDR3 sequence reads: CASRKQGIGTEAFF. The CDR3 DNA reads TGTGCCAGCAGGAAACAGGGGATCGGGACTGAAGCTTTCTTT.

V and J are TRBV11-2 and TRBJ2-3; possible D gene TRBD2, 5 bases. The CDR3 extends over 12 amino acids. Between the trimmed V and J ends, which lost 8 bases and 4 bases, there was a span of 10 bases. Germline values: CDR1 SGHAT, CDR2 FQNNGV. In DNA, the CDR3 is TGTGCCAGCCGATCGGAGGCAGATACGCAGTATTTT. Translating gives CASRSEADTQYF. Full variable domain (remainder filled in from reference TRBV11-2 and TRBJ2-3): EAGVAQSPRYKIIEKRQSVAFWCNPISGHATLYWYQQILGQGPKLLIQFQNNGVVDDSQLPKDRFSAERLKGVDSTLKIQPAKLEDSAVYLCASRSEADTQYFGPGTRLTVL.

The chain has TRBV5-6 and TRBJ2-1, with D tentatively TRBD1 or TRBD2 (5 bases each). The V and J ends lost 1 base and 8 bases respectively, with 16 bases between them. Germline V lookup: CDR1 SGHDT, CDR2 YYEEEE. The CDR3 is 15 amino acids. The CDR3 sequence is CASSLRGTHADEQFF. The CDR3 region has the DNA TGTGCCAGCAGCTTGAGAGGGACCCATGCGGATGAGCAGTTCTTC.

V gene TRBV12-5 combines with J gene TRBJ1-2, with 10 bases matching TRBD1. V lost 5 bases and J lost 4; bases outside the gene matches: 7. The CDR3 runs to 15 residues. Germline V gene lookup returns CDR1 LGHNT and CDR2 FRNRAP. The CDR3 region has the DNA TGTGCTAGTGGTCCCACCGGGACAGGGGTCTATGGCTACACCTTC. Residues: CASGPTGTGVYGYTF.

With respect to this clone: The germline gene is not matched at one end of the junction; a read error may be the cause. The CDR3 loop is CASSPGLAGGGYEQYF. The CDR3 nucleotides read TGTGCTAGCAGCCCGGGGCTAGCGGGGGGCGGATACGAGCAGTACTTC. The J gene is TRBJ2-7, the V gene TRBV7-7; 11 positions match TRBD2. The CDR3 is made up of 16 amino acids. Germline V gives CDR1 SSHAT, CDR2 FNYEAQ (reference sequence).

V and J are TRBV2 and TRBJ2-5, with D possibly matching TRBD1 (6 bases). Deletions cut 8 bases from V and 5 bases from J, with 12 bases between. CDR1 and CDR2 from the germline V gene are SNHLY and FYNNEI. This CDR3 spans 12 amino acids. The CDR3 protein is CASSTGAETQYF. The CDR3 DNA follows: TGTGCCAGCTCGACAGGAGCGGAGACCCAGTACTTC.

The chain is built from TRBV7-2 and TRBJ1-6; TRBD1 might be the D (6 bases). There are 15 residues in the CDR3. CDR1 and CDR2 from the germline V gene are SGHTA and FQGNSA. Trimming cost V 5 bases and J 4 bases, with 12 bases left between them. This CDR3 is CASSLRDTYNSPLHF. The CDR3, as DNA: TGTGCCAGCAGCCTCCGGGACACTTATAATTCACCCCTCCACTTT.

The J gene is TRBJ2-5, the V gene TRBV30; the D gene is possibly TRBD1 (6 bases). V was shortened by 2 bases and J by 4 bases, with 20 bases between the two germline ends. The CDR3 has 16 amino acids. Germline CDR1 GTSNPN, CDR2 SVGIG (reference sequence). In DNA form, the CDR3 reads TGTGCCTGGAGTTCGTATATACAGGGAATTGTAGAGACCCAGTACTTC. Translating it yields CAWSSYIQGIVETQYF.

The chain carries TRBV5-1 and TRBJ2-3; maybe TRBD1 (6 bases). Looked up from germline, CDR1 is SGHRS and CDR2 is YFSETQ. The CDR3 runs to 15 residues. Trimming left V 0 bases short and J 2 bases short, with 10 bases between. This CDR3 is CASSLGTALTDTQYF. The CDR3 nucleotides are TGCGCCAGCAGCTTGGGGACAGCCCTCACAGATACGCAGTATTTT.

This clone has just one count. V and J are TRBV7-9 and TRBJ2-1, with D possibly being TRBD1 (5 bases). Germline V gene data show CDR1 as SEHNR and CDR2 as FQNEAQ (reference sequence). CDR3 size: 15 residues. V was pared by 2 bases and J by 3 bases, with 11 bases between. The CDR3 region is CASSLSDSSYNEQFF. CDR3 nucleotide sequence: TGTGCCAGCAGCTTAAGTGACAGCAGCTACAATGAGCAGTTCTTC.

The chain links TRBV4-2 to TRBJ1-2, with 12 bases that match TRBD1. This CDR3 is built from 18 residues. Germline V lookup: CDR1 LGHNA, CDR2 YNFKEQ. V lost 0 bases and J lost 2; bases outside the gene matches: 7. In DNA form, the CDR3 reads TGTGCCAGCAGCCAAGATGAGGGACAGGGGGCTGGGAACTATGGCTACACCTTC. Its translation: CASSQDEGQGAGNYGYTF.

Written as DNA, the CDR3 is TGTGCCAGCAGTTCGACAGGGGAGGGCAATCAGCCCCAGCATTTT. It yields the protein CASSSTGEGNQPQHF. The J gene is TRBJ1-5, the V gene TRBV6-5; 8 bases map to TRBD1. The CDR3 is made up of 15 amino acids. The germline gives CDR1 MNHEY, CDR2 SVGAGI. V shed 4 bases, J shed 2 bases, and the junction held 4 bases outside the gene matches.

This clone was seen only a few times. The chain employs TRBV4-2 and TRBJ2-4, with D hard to call. Germline V gene data show CDR1 as LGHNA and CDR2 as YNFKEQ. This CDR3 region has 17 residues. V lost 0 bases and J 0 bases, leaving 12 bases between the germline ends. The CDR3 region has the DNA TGTGCCAGCAGCCAAGATGTGACATTCCTAGCCAAAAACATTCAGTACTTC. It encodes CASSQDVTFLAKNIQYF.

The genes are TRBV10-1 and TRBJ1-2, with D maybe TRBD1 (5 bases). The germline V and J ends were trimmed by 10 bases and 6 bases, with 27 bases remaining between them. Germline values: CDR1 WNHNN, CDR2 SYGVQD (reference sequence). The CDR3 sequence is 16 residues long. CDR3 nucleotides: TGCGCCACCATCCGGGGTCTGGGGGGGGGTAAAAATGGCTACACCTTC. Its protein is CATIRGLGGGKNGYTF.

J is TRBJ2-3 and V is TRBV18; D might be TRBD2 (6 bases). V lost 8 bases to trimming and J lost 0 bases, with 15 bases between them. The germline V gene encodes CDR1 KGHSH and CDR2 LQKENI. This CDR3 contains 15 residues. The CDR3 is CASGGSEGSTDTQYF. The CDR3 nucleotides read TGTGCCAGCGGGGGGTCCGAGGGGAGCACAGATACGCAGTATTTT. Looking up the rest from reference TRBV18 and TRBJ2-3 gives the full variable domain: NAGVMQNPRHLVRRRGQEARLRCSPMKGHSHVYWYRQLPEEGLKFMVYLQKENIIDESGMPKERFSAEFPKEGPSILRIQQVVRGDSAAYFCASGGSEGSTDTQYFGPGTRLTVL.

Written as DNA, the CDR3 is TGTGCCATCAGTGAGAAAGACAGAACGCCCTATGGCTACACCTTC. This codes for CAISEKDRTPYGYTF. The chain combines TRBV10-3 with TRBJ1-2, with D perhaps TRBD1 (5 bases). Trimming shortened V by 2 bases and J by 4 bases, and 14 bases separated the two germline ends. This CDR3 has 15 amino acids. CDR1 and CDR2 from the germline V gene are ENHRY and SYGVKD.

The gene calls are TRBV19 and TRBJ1-1, with unresolved D. The CDR3 covers 14 residues. V lost 5 bases and J 1 base, leaving 11 bases between the germline ends. Germline assignment: CDR1 LNHDA and CDR2 SQIVND (reference sequence). For the CDR3, the DNA is TGTGCCAGTAGTCCTCGATTCACGAACACTGAAGCTTTCTTT. Protein sequence: CASSPRFTNTEAFF.

This clone came up once. The rearrangement joins TRBV7-9 to TRBJ2-2; D might be TRBD1 (5 bases). The CDR3 is 15 amino acids. From germline, CDR1 is SEHNR and CDR2 FQNEAQ (reference sequence). Trimming took 5 bases from V and 6 from J, leaving 16 bases between them. The CDR3 loop is CASSLEVGVSGELFF. CDR3 nucleotide sequence: TGTGCCAGCAGCCTAGAAGTAGGGGTATCCGGGGAGCTGTTTTTT.

This rearrangement joins TRBV5-1 to TRBJ2-5, with D unresolved. The V and J ends lost 0 bases and 2 bases respectively, with 5 bases between them. Germline CDR1 and CDR2: SGHRS and YFSETQ. The CDR3 has 13 amino acids. DNA of the CDR3: TGCGCCAGCAGCTTGGGGGATCAAGAGACCCAGTACTTC. This gives the protein CASSLGDQETQYF.

This chain links TRBV9 with TRBJ1-4; D unclear. Per germline, CDR1 SGDLS and CDR2 YYNGEE. Trimming shortened V by 3 bases and J by 8 bases, and 17 bases separated the two germline ends. The CDR3 sequence is 15 residues long. The chain's CDR3 is CASSALGGVGEKLFF. CDR3 coding DNA: TGTGCCAGCAGCGCCCTGGGTGGGGTCGGCGAAAAACTGTTTTTT.

The chain combines TRBV7-2 with TRBJ2-5; 12 nucleotides match TRBD2. Unmatched junction bases numbered 6, after V lost 6 bases and J lost 7 bases. The CDR3 covers 14 residues. Germline CDR1 is SGHTA and CDR2 is FQGNSA. CDR3 nucleotide sequence: TGTGCCAGCAGGGAGACTAGCGGGGGTGGGACCCAGTACTTC. Translation: CASRETSGGGTQYF.

The genes are TRBV10-1 and TRBJ1-1, with D hard to call. V was cut by 4 bases and J by 0 bases, with 6 bases left in between. This CDR3 region has 13 residues. The germline V gene encodes CDR1 WNHNN and CDR2 SYGVQD (reference sequence). The CDR3 protein is CASSGLMNTEAFF. CDR3 sequence (DNA): TGCGCCAGCAGTGGGCTTATGAACACTGAAGCTTTCTTT.

The rearrangement joins TRBV13 to TRBJ1-4; no definite D call. Germline CDR1 reads PRHDT; CDR2 reads FYEKMQ (reference sequence). Trimming removed 5 bases at V and 5 bases at J, with 6 bases between. The CDR3 extends over 12 amino acids. CDR3 sequence: CASSVRNEKLFF. The CDR3 DNA is TGTGCCAGCAGCGTCAGGAATGAAAAACTGTTTTTT.

A single count supports this clone. The rearrangement links TRBV7-9 to TRBJ1-1, with no clear D. This CDR3 has 12 amino acids. The V gene lost 2 bases and the J gene lost 7 bases, with 8 bases spanning the gap. Germline V CDR1 and CDR2: SEHNR, FQNEAQ (reference sequence). Here the CDR3 DNA reads TGTGCCAGCAGCTTATCCCTTAGTGAAGCTTTCTTT. Translated: CASSLSLSEAFF.

Only one count was recorded for this clone. This rearrangement joins TRBV11-2 to TRBJ2-1; 12 nucleotides agree with TRBD2. This CDR3 region has 16 residues. The V gene's germline CDR1 is SGHAT and CDR2 FQNNGV. V dropped 5 bases and J dropped 1; count of bases not matched to a gene: 3. CDR3: CASSPTSGGSYNEQFF. Here the CDR3 DNA reads TGTGCCAGCAGCCCTACTAGCGGGGGGTCCTACAATGAGCAGTTCTTC.